Listed below are T cell receptor beta chains from one sample, sequenced in a study of blood T cell repertoires in COVID-19. The protocol was immunoSEQ multiplex PCR, while the TCRdb copy is restricted to in-frame clones and leaves out a portion. The data show approximately 65,000 clones, with 65% to 90% seen just once and more than 1% held by the top ten. The material sequenced was peripheral blood. The receptor source for this set is a middle-aged man with acute or convalescent COVID-19. CDR3s include the opening cysteine and the closing phenylalanine or tryptophan. D genes are given only for firm matches. Not every row has a clone size; where given, it reads once, few, many or a size class.

V gene	D gene	clone size	J gene	CDR3 DNA	CDR3 protein
TRBV5-6	-	few	TRBJ1-5	TGTGCCAGCAGCCAGGGTTTCGGCAATCAGCCCCAGCATTTT	CASSQGFGNQPQHF
TRBV19	-	-	TRBJ2-3	TGTGCCAGTCAGTCGGGGGGCCGCACAGATACGCAGTATTTT	CASQSGGRTDTQYF
TRBV7-3	TRBD2	once	TRBJ2-1	TGTGCCAGCAGCTTAGTCGGGGGGGCCGTCTACAATGAGCAGTTCTTC	CASSLVGGAVYNEQFF
TRBV9	-	-	TRBJ1-2	TGTGCCAGCAGCCTCAGGCATGGCTACACCTTC	CASSLRHGYTF
TRBV6-5	TRBD1	-	TRBJ1-5	TGTGCCAGCAGCCGCAGGGGGCTCAATCAGCCCCAGCATTTT	CASSRRGLNQPQHF
TRBV5-1	-	-	TRBJ1-1	TGCGCCAGCAGGGGCTCGATGAACACTGAAGCTTTCTTT	CASRGSMNTEAFF
TRBV3-1/TRBV3-2	TRBD1	-	TRBJ1-3	TGTGCCAGCGGGACAGGGAGAAACACCATATATTTT	CASGTGRNTIYF
TRBV12-5	-	-	TRBJ1-2	TGTGCTAGTGGTTTCCTTCCGGGTAACAATGGCTACACCTTC	CASGFLPGNNGYTF
TRBV6-1	-	-	TRBJ1-1	TGTGCCAGCAGTGAAGTCTCCGAAGCTTTCTTT	CASSEVSEAFF
TRBV2	TRBD1	few	TRBJ1-2	TGTGCCAGCAGTGACACAGGGGGCGTAGTTATTAAGGGCTACACCTTC	CASSDTGGVVIKGYTF
TRBV3-1/TRBV3-2	-	-	TRBJ1-1	TGTGCCAGCGTAGGGGGTGGGACTGAAGCTTTCTTT	CASVGGGTEAFF
TRBV5-4	-	-	TRBJ2-7	TGTGCCAGCAGCTCCCAGGGGTACCCGGCCTACGAGCAGTACTTC	CASSSQGYPAYEQYF
TRBV2	TRBD2	-	TRBJ2-1	TGTGCCAGCAGGCTAGCGGGGGTCTACAATGAGCAGTTCTTC	CASRLAGVYNEQFF
TRBV10-3	-	-	TRBJ1-2	TGTGCCATCAGTGAAGTGATAGGACTCCAAAGCCGGCATGGCTACACCTTC	CAISEVIGLQSRHGYTF
TRBV28	-	-	TRBJ2-7	TGTGCCAGCAGTCTCGTACCCCTCGGACAATTTTACGAGCAGTACTTC	CASSLVPLGQFYEQYF
TRBV24-1	TRBD1	-	TRBJ2-2	TGTGCCACCAGTGACTGGGACAGTACCGGGGAGCTGTTTTTT	CATSDWDSTGELFF
TRBV5-4	-	-	TRBJ2-3	TGTGCCAGCAGCTTTCCAGTCCCGGGACCGGAGGGTACGCAGTATTTT	CASSFPVPGPEGTQYF